This record covers a single TCR beta chain. Patients from Seattle were sampled longitudinally, starting during active infection. This specimen comes from a study of blood T cell repertoires in COVID-19. Study overall: Donors in the United States, Italy and Spain gave samples during acute or convalescent COVID-19. PBMCs, B-cell-depleted T cells, or T cells were the source of the cDNA or gDNA that made up the material.

The V end lost 2 bases, the J end lost 4 bases, and 11 bases lay between the germline ends. CDR1 SEHNR and CDR2 FQNEAQ come from the germline V gene (reference sequence). This CDR3 has 15 residues. As handled by the study authors: Reference gene primers were amplified, and this amplification served to estimate nucleated cell counts. Some clones are missing from TCRdb's copy, which holds only in-frame ones; the method was immunoSEQ multiplex PCR. Clonal size and the V and J genes are those of that table, whereas D and trimming came from the DNA. The top ten clones hold nearly 7% of a sample with fewer than 350,000 clones, 90% of them seen once.

The receptor's source is a woman in her 30s with COVID-19, enrolled during active disease. Sequencing was done on a sample of peripheral blood. The chain couples TRBV7-9 to TRBJ1-4, with D possibly TRBD1 on 6 matching bases. CDR3 in DNA: TGTGCCAGCAGCTTACCTGACAGGCTTAATGAAAAACTGTTTTTT. Translation gives CASSLPDRLNEKLFF.